This TCR beta chain was captured by sequencing in a study of blood T cell repertoires in COVID-19. Study at large: PBMCs, B-cell-depleted T cells, or T cells were the source of the cDNA or gDNA that made up the material.

Measured with immunoSEQ multiplex PCR; TCRdb has only the in-frame clones, and not every one. The sample includes about 220,000 clones, roughly 85% of them seen just once. Within 2 weeks before study entry, exposed participants met a COVID-19 case. Germline V gives CDR1 MNHEY, CDR2 SVGEGT. This CDR3 comprises 15 residues. With 2 bases removed from V and 8 bases from J, the gap between germline ends came to 18 bases. The V gene is TRBV6-2 or TRBV6-3, the J gene TRBJ2-5; TRBD1 is a possible D gene (6 bases). The receptor comes from a woman in her 50s who had been exposed to COVID-19. Sequencing was done on a sample of PBMCs or T cells enriched from blood (not recorded which). As DNA, the CDR3 is TGTGCCAGCAGTTACGGGCCTAGAGGGGGAGACACCCAGTACTTC. Its protein product is CASSYGPRGGDTQYF.